The text below deals with one T cell receptor (beta chain). This CDR3 is 12 amino acids long. CDR1 is KGHSH, CDR2 LQKENI, per germline. V lost 5 bases and J 4 bases, leaving 8 bases between the germline ends. Sequenced by immunoSEQ multiplex PCR; TCRdb stores in-frame clones only, minus some. The sample records some 77,000 clones, about nine tenths being singletons. The data belong to a study of OX40 agonist ivuxolimab in advanced cancers. This material consisted of CD4+ or CD8+ T cells sorted from blood, taken in a trial of the OX40 agonist ivuxolimab. The chain links TRBV18 to TRBJ2-5; D gene unclear. The TCR sequence derives from an adult with an advanced solid tumor such as melanoma, head and neck, liver or kidney cancer. DNA of the CDR3: TGTGCCAGCTCAGCAATAGTAGAGACCCAGTACTTC. Translation: CASSAIVETQYF.